This T cell receptor (beta chain) is drawn from a study of blood T cell repertoires in COVID-19. Background on the study: Samples representing acute and convalescent COVID-19 were sourced from the United States, Italy and Spain.

How the authors handled the data: Nucleated cell counts were estimated from reference gene primer amplification. This table comes from immunoSEQ multiplex PCR, and its TCRdb copy is limited to in-frame clones, with some not included. That table gives V, J and clone size, and the DNA gave D and trimming. The sample yields hundreds of thousands of clones, approximately 90% seen once. V dropped 3 bases and J dropped 0 bases, with 6 bases sitting between them. Germline V gene sequence: CDR1 LNHDA, CDR2 SQIVND (reference sequence). The CDR3 sequence is 13 residues long. The TCR sequence derives from a woman aged 30 to 39 with acute or convalescent COVID-19. This chain joins TRBV19 and TRBJ2-7; D remains ambiguous. Sequencing was performed on peripheral blood. DNA for the CDR3: TGTGCCAGTAGTATCCACAGCTCCTACGAGCAGTACTTC. It yields the protein CASSIHSSYEQYF.